This entry features one TCR beta chain sequence. No antigen is known for it. Naive CD8 populations comprised CD45RO-negative cells positively selected for CCR7, excluding terminally differentiated effector memory CD45RA+ cells. Original handling: Filtering of immunoSEQ junctional sequences could not match full-length read filtering. Repertoires were generated with immunoSEQ multiplex PCR, while TCRdb's copy carries only in-frame clones and drops some. The V and J calls and clone size were taken over from that table, and D and trimming were inferred from the DNA. Among around 600,000 clones listed, around 96% were seen once. Trimming removed 2 bases from V and 3 bases from J, with 6 bases in between. This CDR3 contains 12 residues. Germline CDR1 and CDR2: SGHNT and YYREEE (reference sequence). This sample is drawn from a study of shared clonotypes between healthy human individuals. The overall study: Researchers drew samples from a couple of women and three men aged 18 to 49. Findings and limits, study-wide: It was only blood that was sampled, and tissue repertoires likely differ. Non-shared clonotypes showed lower generation probabilities than clonotypes common to all four donors.

Sequencing was carried out using naive CD8+ T cells sorted from blood. The chain uses TRBV5-4 and TRBJ2-7; D gene unclear. The source of this sequence is a woman aged 25 to 39 in good health. The CDR3 reads CASSFSNYEQYF. Here the CDR3 DNA reads TGTGCCAGCAGCTTTAGTAACTACGAGCAGTACTTC.